The sequence of this T cell receptor (beta chain) was determined in a study of blood T cell repertoires in COVID-19. The overall study: The United States, Italy and Spain were the sources of the acute and convalescent COVID-19 samples. In each case, the material was cDNA or gDNA derived from T cells, B-cell-depleted T cells, or PBMCs.

The authors' processing: Amplified reference gene primers provided the basis for estimating nucleated cell counts. Sequencing was performed with immunoSEQ multiplex PCR; in TCRdb, only in-frame clones are kept and a portion is missing. For V, J and clone size, that table is used; D and trimming come from the DNA. The sample holds about 78,000 clones, roughly 91% seen once. From germline, CDR1 is MDHEN and CDR2 SYDVKM. J lost 2 bases, V lost 5 bases, and 15 bases had no gene match. CDR3 length: 19 residues. The sequencing input was peripheral blood. This sequence originates from a woman aged 45 to 65 in a cohort sampled during active COVID-19. V and J are TRBV28 and TRBJ2-1; TRBD2 agrees at 10 bases. The chain's CDR3 is CASSPKGQISGRAYNEQFF. The CDR3 nucleotides are TGTGCCAGCAGTCCTAAGGGACAGATCAGCGGGAGGGCCTACAATGAGCAGTTCTTC.